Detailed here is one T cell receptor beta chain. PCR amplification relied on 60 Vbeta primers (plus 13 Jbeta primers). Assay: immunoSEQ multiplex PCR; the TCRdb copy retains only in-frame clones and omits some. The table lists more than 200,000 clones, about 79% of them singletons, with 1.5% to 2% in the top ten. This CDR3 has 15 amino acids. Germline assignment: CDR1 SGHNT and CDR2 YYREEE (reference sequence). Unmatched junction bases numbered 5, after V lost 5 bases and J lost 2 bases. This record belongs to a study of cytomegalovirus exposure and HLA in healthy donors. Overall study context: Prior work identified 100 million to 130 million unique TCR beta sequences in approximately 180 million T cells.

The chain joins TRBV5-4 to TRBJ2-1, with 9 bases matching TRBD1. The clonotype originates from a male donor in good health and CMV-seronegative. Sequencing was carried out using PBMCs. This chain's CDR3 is CASRIQGAPYNEQFF. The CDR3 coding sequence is TGTGCCAGCAGAATACAGGGGGCCCCCTACAATGAGCAGTTCTTC.